This T cell receptor beta chain was sequenced for a study of early T cells in non-severe SARS-CoV-2 infection. Turning to the study itself: Unsorted whole blood bulk RNA was sequenced, with unpaired chains. General study findings and limits: The matching step, a VDJdb search, favored anti-spike CD8 responses and missed private and CD4 specificities.

Researchers tagged individual cDNA molecules with unique molecular identifiers. A single record per CDR3 protein comes from TCRdb applying MiXCR to the 5' RACE reads. Here the sample spans 21,000 or so distinct CDR3 sequences, roughly 5% being singletons. Concerning this clonotype: Its antigen is currently unknown.

Germline-derived CDR1 and CDR2 are LGHNA and YSLEER. V was trimmed by 0 bases and J by 6 bases, leaving 8 bases between them. The CDR3 runs 14 residues. This chain joins TRBV4-3 and TRBJ2-2; D is undetermined. This TCR was recovered from an adult who was a healthcare worker with PCR-confirmed SARS-CoV-2 infection or an uninfected control (not recorded which). The sequenced sample consisted of whole blood. In DNA form, the CDR3 reads TGCGCCAGCAGCCAAGATTCGCGCCCCGGGGAGCTGTTTTTT. It codes for CASSQDSRPGELFF.